The 8 T cell receptor beta chains below were found in one sample sequenced in a study of beta chain features in type 1 diabetes. The study reverse transcribed the entire isolated RNA, so it sequenced expressed TCRB transcripts. Method: immunoSEQ multiplex PCR; TCRdb's copy keeps in-frame clones and lacks some. The sample comprises 810,000 or so clones, roughly 16% of which are singletons, and 0.023% rests with the top ten. Sequenced input: naive CD4+ T cells from blood. The receptors were gathered from a woman between 18 and 29 years old in good health.

The V and J genes are TRBV10-3 and TRBJ2-1; the match to TRBD2 covers 9 bases. V lost 6 bases to trimming and J lost 3 bases; unmatched junction nucleotides: 0. Germline lookup yields CDR1 ENHRY and CDR2 SYGVKD. The CDR3 consists of 13 residues. CDR3 nucleotide sequence: TGTGCCATCAGGACTAGCGGCTACAATGAGCAGTTCTTC. It specifies CAIRTSGYNEQFF.

V is TRBV4-2 and J is TRBJ1-1, with 10 bases matching TRBD1. The CDR3 length is 16 residues. The germline V gene has CDR1 LGHNA and CDR2 YNFKEQ. Trimming cost V 1 base and J 0 bases; bases outside gene matches: 2. CDR3 coding DNA: TGTGCCAGCAGCCAAGTCGGACAGGGGGTGAACACTGAAGCTTTCTTT. Its protein product is CASSQVGQGVNTEAFF.

The chain employs TRBV5-1 and TRBJ2-3; 13 bases fit TRBD2. The CDR3 totals 15 residues. With V trimmed by 3 bases and J by 6 bases, 4 bases remained unmatched. The germline V gene encodes CDR1 SGHRS and CDR2 YFSETQ. CDR3 in amino acids: CASSSLAGGEDTQYF. In DNA form, the CDR3 reads TGCGCCAGCAGCTCACTAGCGGGAGGGGAGGATACGCAGTATTTT.

This clone was picked up a small number of times. V is TRBV2 and J is TRBJ2-5; tentative D call: TRBD1 (6 bases). Trimming left V 5 bases short and J 7 bases short, with 14 bases between. The CDR3 consists of 13 residues. Per germline, CDR1 SNHLY and CDR2 FYNNEI. As DNA, the CDR3 is TGTGCCAGCAGTAATACCCCGACAGGGACCCAGTACTTC. Translating it yields CASSNTPTGTQYF.

CDR3 DNA: TGTGCCAGCACCCCGTATAATGAGCAGTTCTTC. It translates to CASTPYNEQFF. The V gene is TRBV5-8, the J gene TRBJ2-1; no clear D. The V end was cut by 6 bases, the J end by 7 bases, with 8 bases between. CDR1 is SGHTS, CDR2 YDEGEE, per germline. The CDR3 contains 11 residues.

The chain recombines TRBV7-2 with TRBJ2-1, with D hard to call. Per the germline V gene, CDR1 is SGHTA and CDR2 is FQGNSA. V dropped 5 bases and J dropped 6 bases, with 5 bases sitting between them. The CDR3 covers 11 residues. CDR3 bases: TGTGCCAGCAGCCAGAGCAATGAGCAGTTCTTC. Amino acid sequence: CASSQSNEQFF.

The V gene is TRBV4-1, the J gene TRBJ1-2; 8 nucleotides match TRBD1. The CDR3 loop spans 15 amino acids. Per the germline V gene, CDR1 is MGHRA and CDR2 is YSYEKL. Unmatched junction bases numbered 6, after V lost 1 base and J lost 5 bases. The CDR3 sequence: CASSQAPTGEYGYTF. The CDR3, as DNA: TGCGCCAGCAGCCAAGCTCCGACAGGGGAATATGGCTACACCTTC.

The rearrangement links TRBV19 to TRBJ1-5, with no clear D. Germline V gene data show CDR1 as LNHDA and CDR2 as SQIVND (reference sequence). V was clipped by 11 bases and J by 1 base, with 18 bases between them. This CDR3 has 15 amino acids. The CDR3 loop is CACAAPGPSNQPQHF. For the CDR3, the DNA is TGTGCCTGTGCCGCCCCGGGTCCGAGCAATCAGCCCCAGCATTTT.